A single sample is the source of the 19 T cell receptor beta chains below, sequenced in a study of blood T cells in healthy people across ages. Then a second PCR, running roughly 6 to 11 cycles, was carried out with a sample-barcoded 5' primer and a J-beta primer mix. A single record per CDR3 protein comes from TCRdb applying MiXCR to the 5' RACE reads. The sample records roughly 2 million distinct CDR3 sequences, approximately 50% being singletons. The sample comprised blood. These receptors were obtained from a woman between 35 and 50 years old in good health.

The table lists this clonotype with a few counts. V and J are TRBV20-1 and TRBJ1-5; D gene uncertain. This CDR3 comprises 14 residues. Germline CDR1 reads DFQATT; CDR2 reads SNEGSKA (reference sequence). V was trimmed by 3 bases and J by 3 bases, leaving 12 bases between them. The CDR3 spells CSARAGPHNQPQHF. In DNA form, the CDR3 reads TGCAGTGCTAGGGCCGGGCCCCACAATCAGCCCCAGCATTTT.

The rearrangement joins TRBV6-5 to TRBJ2-7; 7 nucleotides agree with TRBD1. V was pared by 6 bases and J by 3 bases, with 8 bases of the junction left unmatched. The CDR3 is 14 residues long. Germline CDR1 reads MNHEY; CDR2 reads SVGAGI. CDR3 coding DNA: TGTGCCAGCAGGTCGACAGGGTGGGACTACGAGCAGTACTTC. Its protein product is CASRSTGWDYEQYF.

The chain couples TRBV6-6 to TRBJ1-5; perhaps TRBD1 as D (6 bases). The CDR3 is 17 amino acids. CDR1 MNHNY and CDR2 SVGAGI come from the germline V gene (reference sequence). V gave up 6 bases and J gave up 4 bases, with 22 bases separating them. The CDR3 DNA sequence: TGTGCCAGCAGCGAGGAGGTGGACAGACCTTTGAATCAGCCCCAGCATTTT. Translating gives CASSEEVDRPLNQPQHF.

V is TRBV2 and J is TRBJ2-7, with 7 bases identical to TRBD1. The CDR3 has 15 amino acids. Looked up from germline, CDR1 is SNHLY and CDR2 is FYNNEI. With 6 bases clipped from V and 6 bases from J, the junction kept 14 bases outside the gene matches. CDR3: CASRPQDRVGGEQYF. The CDR3 bases are TGTGCCAGCAGGCCCCAAGACAGGGTTGGAGGCGAGCAGTACTTC.

This clonotype occurred a few times. Written as DNA, the CDR3 is TGCAGCGTTAGCAGTACCCACGAGCAGTACTTC. This sequence encodes CSVSSTHEQYF. The rearrangement joins TRBV29-1 to TRBJ2-4, with D hard to call. TRBJ2-7 matches the DNA end more closely, so the J call is doubtful. The length of the CDR3 is 11 residues. Germline CDR1 and CDR2: SQVTM and ANQGSEA.

This clonotype occurred a few times. V is TRBV7-9 and J is TRBJ2-5; D remains unclear. The ends were cut back, 0 bases at V and 4 bases at J, with 15 bases in the middle. CDR1 is SEHNR, CDR2 FQNEAQ, per germline (reference sequence). CDR3 size: 16 residues. As DNA, the CDR3 is TGTGCCAGCAGCTTAGCTGCTAGGTGGGATTCAGAGACCCAGTACTTC. Translation gives CASSLAARWDSETQYF. Full variable domain (remainder filled in from reference TRBV7-9 and TRBJ2-5): DTGVSQNPRHKITKRGQNVTFRCDPISEHNRLYWYRQTLGQGPEFLTYFQNEAQLEKSRLLSDRFSAERPKGSFSTLEIQRTEQGDSAMYLCASSLAARWDSETQYFGPGTRLLVL.

This clonotype was counted only a few times. The rearrangement joins TRBV19 to TRBJ2-1, with TRBD2 as a possible D gene (6 bases). This CDR3 is built from 14 residues. The V end lost 3 bases, the J end lost 9 bases, and 15 bases lay between the germline ends. The germline V gene has CDR1 LNHDA and CDR2 SQIVND (reference sequence). The CDR3, as DNA: TGTGCCAGTAGTATTCTGTGGGGGGAGAGTGAGCAGTTCTTC. Its translation is CASSILWGESEQFF.

J is TRBJ2-6 and V is TRBV20-1, with unresolved D. Germline V lookup: CDR1 DFQATT, CDR2 SNEGSKA (reference sequence). This CDR3 region has 12 residues. For the CDR3, the DNA is TGCAGCGGTGCTAGAGGGGCCAACGTCCTGACTTTC. It encodes CSGARGANVLTF.

V usage is TRBV6-1 and J usage is TRBJ2-4; 7 positions agree with TRBD2. The CDR3 runs to 16 residues. The germline V gene encodes CDR1 MNHNS and CDR2 SASEGT. The V gene end was trimmed by 3 bases and the J gene end by 0 bases; junction bases not matched to a gene: 5. This CDR3 is CASSEDGGLAKNIQYF. The CDR3, as DNA: TGTGCCAGCAGTGAGGACGGGGGGTTAGCCAAAAACATTCAGTACTTC.

The count of this clonotype is one. The chain uses TRBV10-3 and TRBJ2-5; D is possibly TRBD1 (5 bases). CDR3 size: 13 residues. CDR1 and CDR2 (germline): ENHRY, SYGVKD. Trimming removed 2 bases from V and 2 bases from J, with 6 bases in between. CDR3 nucleotide sequence: TGTGCCATCAGTGAGGGGGCTCAAGAGACCCAGTACTTC. It yields the protein CAISEGAQETQYF.

In this sample, this clonotype turned up many times. The rearrangement uses TRBV29-1 and TRBJ2-6; no clear D gene. The V and J ends lost 5 bases and 0 bases respectively, with 2 bases between them. CDR1 is SQVTM, CDR2 ANQGSEA, per germline. This CDR3 has 12 residues. CDR3 sequence reads: CSVRSGANVLTF. As DNA, the CDR3 is TGCAGCGTTCGCTCTGGGGCCAACGTCCTGACTTTC.

The chain carries TRBV7-9 and TRBJ1-5; TRBD1 matches at 9 bases. Germline V gives CDR1 SEHNR, CDR2 FQNEAQ (reference sequence). After removal of 5 bases from V and 1 base from J, the junction contained 3 bases not matched to a gene. CDR3 size: 15 residues. Written as DNA, the CDR3 is TGTGCCAGCAGCGTACAGGGGGCCAGCAATCAGCCCCAGCATTTT. This gives the protein CASSVQGASNQPQHF.

This chain links TRBV29-1 with TRBJ2-1, with D possibly TRBD2 on 5 matching bases. CDR1 SQVTM and CDR2 ANQGSEA come from the germline V gene. The CDR3 length is 14 residues. V was shortened by 8 bases and J by 0 bases, with 14 bases between the two germline ends. CDR3 DNA: TGCAGCTGGGCCGGGGATAGCTCCTACAATGAGCAGTTCTTC. This sequence encodes CSWAGDSSYNEQFF.

J is TRBJ1-1 and V is TRBV4-3, with 8 bases fitting TRBD1. Germline V gene data show CDR1 as LGHNA and CDR2 as YSLEER. V was clipped by 1 base and J by 1 base; unmatched bases: 5. The CDR3 is 16 amino acids. CDR3 bases: TGCGCCAGCAGCCAAGGGACAGGGACGAGGAACACTGAAGCTTTCTTT. Translated, it gives CASSQGTGTRNTEAFF.

This clonotype was detected once. At one end the junction does not follow the germline gene, possibly because of a read error. The chain joins TRBV5-1 to TRBJ2-6; D is possibly TRBD2 (6 bases). This CDR3 region has 16 residues. CDR1 and CDR2 from the germline V gene are SGHRS and YFSETQ. The chain's CDR3 is CASSRYSGTGASVLTF. CDR3 nucleotides: TGCGCCAGCAGCCGGTATTCGGGGACTGGGGCCAGCGTCCTGACTTTC.

Details on this clonotype: The germline gene is not matched at one end of the junction; a read error may be the cause. The CDR3 DNA is TGTGCTAGCAGCTTCTCCTTCGCCGGGACAGAAGGCCGGGAGACCCAGTACTTC. This codes for CASSFSFAGTEGRETQYF. The chain recombines TRBV7-7 with TRBJ2-5, with 7 bases that match TRBD1. Germline loops: CDR1 SSHAT, CDR2 FNYEAQ (reference sequence). This CDR3 spans 18 amino acids.

J is TRBJ1-4 and V is TRBV29-1; the D gene is possibly TRBD1 (6 bases). Germline V gene sequence: CDR1 SQVTM, CDR2 ANQGSEA. This CDR3 comprises 13 residues. Trimming stripped 4 bases from V and 7 bases from J, with 13 bases between. The CDR3 DNA sequence: TGCAGCGTTGGTTCAGGGGCGGGTGAAAAACTGTTTTTT. As protein: CSVGSGAGEKLFF.

The chain recombines TRBV11-1 with TRBJ2-3; D uncertain. In germline, CDR1 is SGHAT, CDR2 FQDESV (reference sequence). Trimming stripped 2 bases from V and 1 base from J, with 13 bases between. CDR3 length: 16 residues. CDR3: CASSLIKRARTDTQYF. The CDR3, as DNA: TGTGCCAGCAGCTTAATAAAAAGGGCCCGCACAGATACGCAGTATTTT.

V and J are TRBV10-3 and TRBJ2-5, with TRBD2 as a possible D gene (6 bases). The CDR3 runs to 16 residues. In germline, CDR1 is ENHRY, CDR2 SYGVKD. V was clipped by 4 bases and J by 5 bases, with 20 bases between them. CDR3 sequence reads: CAISGDFIGGLETQYF. CDR3 coding DNA: TGTGCCATCAGTGGGGACTTCATCGGTGGCCTCGAGACCCAGTACTTC.